Presented here are 8 T cell receptor beta chains from one specimen sequenced in a study of T cell changes during pregnancy in multiple sclerosis. Some clones are missing from TCRdb's copy, which holds only in-frame ones; the method was immunoSEQ multiplex PCR. This sample has about 40,000 clones; 89% occur once, and the top ten carry 0.45% to 0.6%. The sequences come from CD4+ T cells from peripheral blood mononuclear cells, collected in the first trimester of pregnancy. The source of these receptors is a female donor with multiple sclerosis, enrolled in a pregnancy study.

The chain uses TRBV12-5 and TRBJ2-7; D may be TRBD1 (6 bases). Trimming cost V 1 base and J 1 base, with 17 bases left between them. From germline, CDR1 is LGHNT and CDR2 FRNRAP. This CDR3 spans 17 amino acids. The CDR3, as DNA: TGTGCTAGTGGTTTGGAACAGGGATTTAAGAGGTCCTACGAGCAGTACTTC. It is translated as CASGLEQGFKRSYEQYF.

This rearrangement joins TRBV7-2 to TRBJ2-7; D unclear. Trimming removed 2 bases from V and 1 base from J, with 12 bases in between. From germline, CDR1 is SGHTA and CDR2 FQGNSA. This CDR3 spans 15 amino acids. The CDR3 loop is CASSLYPDGSYEQYF. DNA for the CDR3: TGTGCCAGCAGCTTATACCCCGACGGGTCCTACGAGCAGTACTTC.

This clone appeared a single time. V usage is TRBV7-7 and J usage is TRBJ2-1, with a tentative D call TRBD2 (5 bases). Germline V lookup: CDR1 SSHAT, CDR2 FNYEAQ (reference sequence). This CDR3 region has 13 residues. V was clipped by 5 bases and J by 3 bases, with 8 bases between them. The CDR3 DNA reads TGTGCCAGCAGCCACGGGGTCTACAATGAGCAGTTCTTC. Translating gives CASSHGVYNEQFF.

This clone is medium-sized. The rearrangement links TRBV29-1 to TRBJ1-2, with D possibly being TRBD1 (6 bases). Germline V gene lookup returns CDR1 SQVTM and CDR2 ANQGSEA. The CDR3 runs 15 residues. Trimming pared 4 bases from V and 1 base from J, leaving 16 bases between. The CDR3 loop reads CSVGSSQGHNYGYTF. In nucleotides, the CDR3 is TGCAGCGTTGGGTCCTCCCAGGGGCATAACTATGGCTACACCTTC.

The V gene is TRBV6-1, the J gene TRBJ1-2, with TRBD1 identical over 8 bases. This CDR3 is built from 13 residues. Trimming at V came to 8 bases and at J to 4 bases, leaving 6 bases not matched to a gene. CDR1 is MNHNS, CDR2 SASEGT, per germline. The CDR3 sequence: CASRTGSGYGYTF. As DNA, the CDR3 is TGTGCCAGCCGGACAGGGTCGGGCTATGGCTACACCTTC.

The chain employs TRBV19 and TRBJ1-2, with TRBD1 identical over 9 bases. J gave up 8 bases and V 0 bases, and 10 bases lay outside the gene matches. The germline CDR1 and CDR2 sequences are LNHDA and SQIVND (reference sequence). The CDR3 runs to 16 residues. CDR3 amino acids: CASSIDVSDRGRGYTF. CDR3 nucleotides: TGTGCCAGTAGTATAGATGTATCGGACAGGGGTAGGGGCTACACCTTC.

The J gene is TRBJ2-5, the V gene TRBV25-1; a weak D match, TRBD2 (5 bases). Germline lookup yields CDR1 MGHDK and CDR2 SYGVNS. V was clipped by 3 bases and J by 5 bases, with 22 bases between them. This CDR3 comprises 17 residues. CDR3 nucleotide sequence: TGTGCCAGCAGTGACAGCCCCGGACGCAGCCCGGGGGAGACCCAGTACTTC. As protein: CASSDSPGRSPGETQYF.

The rearrangement links TRBV7-3 to TRBJ2-3; maybe TRBD2 (6 bases). Germline-derived CDR1 and CDR2 are SGHTA and FQGTGA. The CDR3 totals 12 residues. Trimming took 4 bases from V and 8 from J, leaving 10 bases between them. For the CDR3, the DNA is TGTGCCAGCAGCTCGGGGGTTGGTACGCAGTATTTT. It yields the protein CASSSGVGTQYF.